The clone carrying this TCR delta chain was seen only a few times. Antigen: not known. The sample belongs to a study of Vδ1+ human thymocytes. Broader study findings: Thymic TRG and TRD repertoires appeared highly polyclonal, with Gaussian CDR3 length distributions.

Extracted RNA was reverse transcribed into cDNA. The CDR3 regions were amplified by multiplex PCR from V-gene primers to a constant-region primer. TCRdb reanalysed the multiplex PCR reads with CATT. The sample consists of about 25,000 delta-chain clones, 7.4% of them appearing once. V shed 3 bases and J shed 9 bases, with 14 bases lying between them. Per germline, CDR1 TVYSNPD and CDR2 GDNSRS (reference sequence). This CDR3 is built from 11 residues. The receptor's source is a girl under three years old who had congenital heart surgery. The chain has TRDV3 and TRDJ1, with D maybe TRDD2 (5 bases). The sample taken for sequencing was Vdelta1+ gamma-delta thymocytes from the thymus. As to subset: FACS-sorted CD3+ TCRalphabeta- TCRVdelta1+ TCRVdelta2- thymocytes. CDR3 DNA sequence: TGTGCCTTCCCTCCTTCTAGAGAACTCATCTTT. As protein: CAFPPSRELIF.